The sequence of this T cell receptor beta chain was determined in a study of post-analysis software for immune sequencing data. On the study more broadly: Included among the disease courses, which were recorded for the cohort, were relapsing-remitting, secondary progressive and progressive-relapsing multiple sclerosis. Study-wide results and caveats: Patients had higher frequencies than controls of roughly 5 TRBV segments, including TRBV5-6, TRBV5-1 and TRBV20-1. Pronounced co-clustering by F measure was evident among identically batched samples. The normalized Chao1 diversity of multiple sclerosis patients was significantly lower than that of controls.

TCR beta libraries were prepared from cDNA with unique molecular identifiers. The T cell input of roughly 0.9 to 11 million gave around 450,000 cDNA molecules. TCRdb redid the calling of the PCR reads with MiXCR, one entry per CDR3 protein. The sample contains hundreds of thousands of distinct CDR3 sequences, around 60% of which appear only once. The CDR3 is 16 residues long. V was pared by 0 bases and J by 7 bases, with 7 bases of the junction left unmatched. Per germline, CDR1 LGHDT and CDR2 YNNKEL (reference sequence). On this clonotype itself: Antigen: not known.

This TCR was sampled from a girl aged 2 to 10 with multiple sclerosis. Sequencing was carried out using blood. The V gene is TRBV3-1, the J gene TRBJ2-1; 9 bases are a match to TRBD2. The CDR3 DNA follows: TGTGCCAGCAGCCAAGATCCGCGGGAGGGAGTGAATGAGCAGTTCTTC. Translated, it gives CASSQDPREGVNEQFF.